This T cell receptor beta chain stems from a study of blood T cells in healthy people across ages. Donors were systemically healthy Caucasian individuals from Russia aged roughly 6 to 90 years. Staff drew approximately 9.1 milliliters of peripheral blood from each donor. The CDR3 sequence is 14 residues long. With 4 bases removed from V and 5 bases from J, the gap between germline ends came to 15 bases. Germline loops: CDR1 SGHRS, CDR2 YFSETQ. For the second PCR, which ran for roughly 6 to 11 cycles, a sample-barcoded 5' primer and a J-beta primer mix were used. Each cDNA molecule was tagged by a template-switch adaptor with 12 random nucleotides. TCRdb fed the 5' RACE reads into MiXCR, producing one record per CDR3 protein. The sample shows about 730,000 distinct CDR3 sequences, approximately 39% of them seen only once.

V usage is TRBV5-1 and J usage is TRBJ1-1; no reliable D call. The receptor was isolated from a woman in her fifties or sixties in good health. The specimen was blood. DNA of the CDR3: TGCGCCAGCAGCCGAGTTGGAGGGCAAACTGAAGCTTTCTTT. Protein: CASSRVGGQTEAFF. Full variable domain (remainder filled in from reference TRBV5-1 and TRBJ1-1): KAGVTQTPRYLIKTRGQQVTLSCSPISGHRSVSWYQQTPGQGLQFLFEYFSETQRNKGNFPGRFSGRQFSNSRSEMNVSTLELGDSALYLCASSRVGGQTEAFFGQGTRLTVV.